Below are 27 T cell receptor beta chains sequenced from a single sample in a study of blood T cell repertoires in COVID-19. Measured with immunoSEQ multiplex PCR; TCRdb has only the in-frame clones, and not every one. Of roughly 78,000 clones in the sample, 83% were seen once. The sample was peripheral blood. Receptor source: a woman over 75 with acute or convalescent COVID-19.

The rearrangement uses TRBV23-1 and TRBJ2-1; 8 bases are a match to TRBD1. Being an ORF, TRBV23-1 has a function that is uncertain. V lost 3 bases and J lost 6; bases outside the gene matches: 10. The CDR3 totals 16 residues. The CDR3 DNA follows: TGCGCCAGCAGTCACCGGACAGGGAAACACCCCAATGAGCAGTTCTTC. Translating gives CASSHRTGKHPNEQFF.

The chain carries TRBV19 and TRBJ2-3, with 7 positions matching TRBD2. Germline CDR1 is LNHDA and CDR2 is SQIVND (reference sequence). V lost 5 bases, J lost 2 bases, and 7 bases stayed unmatched. This CDR3 contains 15 residues. CDR3: CASSLSSGYTDTQYF. In DNA form, the CDR3 reads TGTGCCAGTAGTCTCTCTAGCGGATACACAGATACGCAGTATTTT.

J is TRBJ2-1 and V is TRBV24-1; 8 bases align to TRBD1. This CDR3 contains 11 residues. Losses at the gene ends were 9 bases for V and 7 bases for J; bases not matched to a gene: 1. Germline lookup yields CDR1 KGHDR and CDR2 SFDVKD. DNA of the CDR3: TGTGCCACCGACAGGGGTAATGAGCAGTTCTTC. This sequence encodes CATDRGNEQFF.

The gene calls are TRBV10-1 and TRBJ2-3; the match to TRBD1 covers 8 bases. V was pared by 6 bases and J by 2 bases, with 4 bases of the junction left unmatched. The CDR3 extends over 14 amino acids. Germline values: CDR1 WNHNN, CDR2 SYGVQD (reference sequence). This chain's CDR3 is CASSRGPDTDTQYF. The CDR3 DNA is TGCGCCAGCAGCAGGGGGCCAGACACAGATACGCAGTATTTT.

The rearrangement joins TRBV10-1 to TRBJ1-4; the D gene is possibly TRBD1 (5 bases). Trimming removed 10 bases from V and 5 bases from J, with 14 bases in between. The CDR3 has 13 amino acids. CDR1 WNHNN and CDR2 SYGVQD come from the germline V gene (reference sequence). DNA for the CDR3: TGCGCCACCGCCGACAGCCTGAATGAAAAACTGTTTTTT. It is translated as CATADSLNEKLFF.

This clone was detected a few times. The rearrangement links TRBV5-8 to TRBJ2-2; 7 positions agree with TRBD2. Germline V gene sequence: CDR1 SGHTS, CDR2 YDEGEE. The length of the CDR3 is 16 residues. V trimming: 4 bases; J trimming: 0 bases; junction bases outside the gene matches: 6. The CDR3 loop reads CASSRGGLANTGELFF. The CDR3 DNA reads TGTGCCAGCAGCCGCGGGGGACTCGCGAACACCGGGGAGCTGTTTTTT.

V gene TRBV3-1 (or the pseudogene TRBV3-2) combines with J gene TRBJ1-4, with a tentative D call TRBD1 (5 bases). The CDR3 is 13 residues long. The germline V gene encodes CDR1 LGHDT and CDR2 YNNKEL (reference sequence). V dropped 4 bases and J dropped 7 bases, with 10 bases sitting between them. The CDR3 bases are TGTGCCAGCAGCCCCGGCCAGGGTGAAAAACTGTTTTTT. This encodes CASSPGQGEKLFF.

The chain has TRBV5-5 and TRBJ1-2, with 9 bases fitting TRBD1. V shed 0 bases, J shed 4 bases, and the junction held 13 bases outside the gene matches. Germline CDR1 and CDR2: SGHKS and YYEKEE (reference sequence). This CDR3 is 18 amino acids long. The DNA for the CDR3 is TGTGCCAGCAGCTTGGCCACGGACAGGGGTCCCTCCATCTATGGCTACACCTTC. Encoded protein: CASSLATDRGPSIYGYTF.

The rearrangement links TRBV6-5 to TRBJ1-1; 10 nucleotides line up with TRBD1. Looked up from germline, CDR1 is MNHEY and CDR2 is SVGAGI. CDR3 length equals 15 residues. With 5 bases clipped from V and 5 bases from J, the junction kept 8 bases outside the gene matches. The CDR3 nucleotides read TGTGCCAGCAGTCGACCAGGGGACAGGGGAACTGAAGCTTTCTTT. It codes for CASSRPGDRGTEAFF.

The chain recombines TRBV27 with TRBJ2-1; TRBD2 is a possible D gene (5 bases). Germline V gene data show CDR1 as MNHEY and CDR2 as SMNVEV (reference sequence). This CDR3 contains 14 residues. The V end lost 2 bases, the J end lost 7 bases, and 12 bases lay between the germline ends. The CDR3 region is CASSLLSTGNEQFF. For the CDR3, the DNA is TGTGCCAGCAGTTTACTAAGCACGGGAAATGAGCAGTTCTTC.

This chain uses TRBV18 with TRBJ2-3; D ambiguous. The V end was cut by 1 base, the J end by 6 bases, with 17 bases between. The CDR3 sequence is 16 residues long. Looked up from germline, CDR1 is KGHSH and CDR2 is LQKENI. CDR3 DNA sequence: TGTGCCAGCTCACCACAGGCTCCCCAGACTCTTGATACGCAGTATTTT. As protein: CASSPQAPQTLDTQYF.

The chain recombines TRBV27 with TRBJ1-2; 12 bases agree with TRBD1. With V trimmed by 0 bases and J by 7 bases, 3 bases remained unmatched. Germline V CDR1 and CDR2: MNHEY, SMNVEV (reference sequence). This CDR3 spans 15 amino acids. In DNA form, the CDR3 reads TGTGCCAGCAGTTTATCGGGACAGGGGGCTTTTGGCTACACCTTC. Protein sequence: CASSLSGQGAFGYTF.

This chain links TRBV4-1 with TRBJ2-1; TRBD2 matches 8 bases. Per germline, CDR1 MGHRA and CDR2 YSYEKL. The CDR3 runs to 16 residues. The V gene end was trimmed by 0 bases and the J gene end by 2 bases; junction bases not matched to a gene: 3. CDR3 sequence reads: CASSQETSGAYNEQFF. Here the CDR3 DNA reads TGCGCCAGCAGCCAAGAAACTAGCGGAGCCTACAATGAGCAGTTCTTC.

The chain uses TRBV6-1 and TRBJ2-5; D gene unclear. From germline, CDR1 is MNHNS and CDR2 SASEGT. V lost 0 bases and J 12 bases, leaving 5 bases between the germline ends. CDR3 size: 10 residues. CDR3 sequence reads: CASSEASEYF. CDR3 in DNA: TGTGCCAGCAGTGAAGCGTCCGAGTACTTC.

The chain carries TRBV30 and TRBJ1-4, with D possibly being TRBD1 (5 bases). This CDR3 has 17 residues. Between the trimmed V and J ends, which lost 2 bases and 5 bases, there was a span of 21 bases. The germline V gene encodes CDR1 GTSNPN and CDR2 SVGIG (reference sequence). CDR3 sequence reads: CAWSRAGTSEGNEKLFF. CDR3 in DNA: TGTGCCTGGAGTCGGGCCGGGACCTCGGAGGGGAATGAAAAACTGTTTTTT.

The J gene is TRBJ1-2, the V gene TRBV5-1; 8 nucleotides match TRBD1. Germline trimming cut 4 bases from V and 0 bases from J; bases unmatched to any gene: 2. This CDR3 region has 14 residues. The germline CDR1 and CDR2 sequences are SGHRS and YFSETQ. The DNA of the CDR3 is TGCGCCAGCAGCCGGGACAGGCCTAACTATGGCTACACCTTC. As protein: CASSRDRPNYGYTF.

V usage is TRBV7-2 and J usage is TRBJ2-4; a possible D gene is TRBD2 (5 bases). Deletions cut 4 bases from V and 0 bases from J, with 13 bases between. From germline, CDR1 is SGHTA and CDR2 FQGNSA. The CDR3 is made up of 16 amino acids. Written as DNA, the CDR3 is TGTGCCAGCAGCTCTGGGAGCCCGGTAGCCAAAAACATTCAGTACTTC. Residues: CASSSGSPVAKNIQYF.

This chain uses TRBV14 with TRBJ2-1; D is possibly TRBD1 (5 bases). In germline, CDR1 is SGHDN, CDR2 FVKESK. The CDR3 extends over 15 amino acids. Trimming pared 1 base from V and 1 base from J, leaving 8 bases between. The CDR3 DNA reads TGTGCCAGCAGCCAAGGGCAGGGATCCTACAATGAGCAGTTCTTC. It codes for CASSQGQGSYNEQFF.

The chain links TRBV2 to TRBJ1-5; the D is unclear. The germline CDR1 and CDR2 sequences are SNHLY and FYNNEI. This CDR3 has 12 amino acids. Trimming pared 3 bases from V and 9 bases from J, leaving 9 bases between. CDR3 sequence: CASSDNSWPQHF. As DNA, the CDR3 is TGTGCCAGCAGTGATAATTCGTGGCCCCAGCATTTT.

This sequence joins TRBV5-6 and TRBJ1-1; tentatively, D is TRBD1 (6 bases). Germline V lookup: CDR1 SGHDT, CDR2 YYEEEE. V dropped 4 bases and J dropped 1 base, with 11 bases sitting between them. CDR3 length: 14 residues. The CDR3 DNA is TGTGCCAGCAGCGGAACGGGACAGAACACTGAAGCTTTCTTT. The encoded protein is CASSGTGQNTEAFF.

This clone was counted between two and nine times. The chain combines TRBV10-1 with TRBJ1-4, with TRBD1 identical over 7 bases. This CDR3 contains 15 residues. V gave up 3 bases and J gave up 6 bases; unmatched junction bases: 7. CDR1 and CDR2 (germline): WNHNN, SYGVQD (reference sequence). Written as DNA, the CDR3 is TGCGCCAGCAGTGACAACAGGGGCTTCGATGAAAAACTGTTTTTT. Amino acid sequence: CASSDNRGFDEKLFF.

The chain links TRBV9 to TRBJ2-2, with D possibly being TRBD2 (7 bases). Germline V gene lookup returns CDR1 SGDLS and CDR2 YYNGEE. The CDR3 consists of 16 residues. V lost 0 bases and J 6 bases, leaving 15 bases between the germline ends. In nucleotides, the CDR3 is TGTGCCAGCAGCGTAGGACGTGGGGGGGCCGCCGGGGAGCTGTTTTTT. Protein: CASSVGRGGAAGELFF.

The rearrangement links TRBV6-5 to TRBJ2-5, with 8 positions matching TRBD1. The CDR3 sequence is 14 residues long. After removal of 8 bases from V and 8 bases from J, the junction contained 13 bases not matched to a gene. Germline CDR1 MNHEY, CDR2 SVGAGI. The CDR3 loop is CASQTGQASLTQYF. Here the CDR3 DNA reads TGTGCCAGCCAAACGGGACAGGCATCTCTCACCCAGTACTTC.

The gene calls are TRBV6-1 and TRBJ1-1; 8 bases line up with TRBD1. The CDR3 is made up of 18 amino acids. With V trimmed by 3 bases and J by 1 base, 13 bases remained unmatched. CDR1 is MNHNS, CDR2 SASEGT, per germline. The CDR3 spells CASSDPQGATRRNTEAFF. The CDR3, as DNA: TGTGCCAGCAGTGATCCCCAGGGGGCAACACGGAGGAACACTGAAGCTTTCTTT.

The table lists this clone with a count of one. The sample has other DNA sequences that encode this CDR3 too. This sequence joins TRBV12-3 or TRBV12-4 and TRBJ1-2; D gene uncertain. The CDR3 runs to 13 residues. Trimming shortened V by 3 bases and J by 4 bases, and 9 bases separated the two germline ends. The CDR3 spells CASSLAASYGYTF. CDR3 bases: TGTGCCAGCAGTTTGGCAGCGAGCTATGGCTACACCTTC.

The V gene is TRBV7-9, the J gene TRBJ1-2, with TRBD1 matching 9 bases. Germline CDR1 SEHNR, CDR2 FQNEAQ (reference sequence). There are 14 residues in the CDR3. With 5 bases clipped from V and 7 bases from J, the junction kept 8 bases outside the gene matches. CDR3 loop: CASSARDRARGYTF. DNA of the CDR3: TGTGCCAGCAGCGCCCGGGACAGGGCTCGTGGCTACACCTTC.

The chain has TRBV6-5 and TRBJ1-1, with D possibly matching TRBD1 (5 bases). Germline V gene lookup returns CDR1 MNHEY and CDR2 SVGAGI. There are 15 residues in the CDR3. Trimming stripped 2 bases from V and 0 bases from J, with 10 bases between. The CDR3 DNA follows: TGTGCCAGCAGTTACACGACAGCGTTGAACACTGAAGCTTTCTTT. It encodes CASSYTTALNTEAFF.